The 18 T cell receptor beta chains given below trace back to one sample, sequenced in a study of T-cell reconstitution after alpha-beta-depleted transplantation in children. Unique molecular identifiers were incorporated when the TCRbeta library was constructed. TCRdb reprocessed the PCR reads with MiXCR, giving one entry per CDR3 protein. The table lists about 610,000 distinct CDR3 sequences, 20% to 30% of them singletons. The sample was PBMCs, taken before TCRalphabeta/CD19-depleted stem cell transplant. These receptor sequences come from a boy under three years old with Wiskott-Aldrich syndrome, due to receive a stem cell transplant.

This clonotype was observed a handful of times. This chain links TRBV7-8 with TRBJ2-7; 9 bases agree with TRBD2. V dropped 5 bases and J dropped 5; count of bases not matched to a gene: 13. Per the germline V gene, CDR1 is SGHVS and CDR2 is FQNEAQ. CDR3 length: 16 residues. Here the CDR3 reads CASSPIVASGTHEQYF. The DNA for the CDR3 is TGTGCCAGCAGCCCCATCGTGGCTAGCGGGACCCACGAGCAGTACTTC.

This sequence joins TRBV5-1 and TRBJ2-1; 12 nucleotides match TRBD2. The CDR3 is 14 residues long. The V gene end was trimmed by 2 bases and the J gene end by 9 bases; junction bases not matched to a gene: 3. Germline loops: CDR1 SGHRS, CDR2 YFSETQ. CDR3 sequence (DNA): TGCGCCAGCAGCTTTGGGACTAGCGGGTGTGAGCAGTTCTTC. This sequence encodes CASSFGTSGCEQFF.

This clonotype was picked up a small number of times. The V and J genes are TRBV20-1 and TRBJ2-3; TRBD2 agrees at 8 bases. The CDR3 has 14 amino acids. Germline V gives CDR1 DFQATT, CDR2 SNEGSKA (reference sequence). With V trimmed by 6 bases and J by 2 bases, 7 bases remained unmatched. This chain's CDR3 is CSAKLAGYTDTQYF. The CDR3 bases are TGCAGTGCCAAATTAGCGGGGTACACAGATACGCAGTATTTT.

The DNA of the CDR3 is TGTGCCACCGACGCGGTCGGGCTAGCGGGTTTCGAGCAGTACTTC. Translated: CATDAVGLAGFEQYF. The V gene is TRBV27, the J gene TRBJ2-7; 8 nucleotides agree with TRBD2. V shed 10 bases and J 6 bases; nucleotides not matched to a gene: 17. In germline, CDR1 is MNHEY, CDR2 SMNVEV (reference sequence). The length of the CDR3 is 15 residues.

This clonotype was seen ten or more times. The chain is built from TRBV29-1 and TRBJ2-5; D not resolved. The CDR3 spans 10 residues. Germline CDR1 reads SQVTM; CDR2 reads ANQGSEA. V lost 1 base, J lost 5 bases, and 2 bases lay in between. CDR3 nucleotides: TGCAGCGTTGAAGGGGAGACCCAGTACTTC. Its protein product is CSVEGETQYF. Full variable domain (remainder filled in from reference TRBV29-1 and TRBJ2-5): SAVISQKPSRDICQRGTSLTIQCQVDSQVTMMFWYRQQPGQSLTLIATANQGSEATYESGFVIDKFPISRPNLTFSTLTVSNMSPEDSSIYLCSVEGETQYFGPGTRLLVL.

This chain joins TRBV5-1 and TRBJ2-7; D remains unclear. Germline V gene lookup returns CDR1 SGHRS and CDR2 YFSETQ. V lost 2 bases, J lost 6 bases, and 12 bases lay in between. The CDR3 contains 13 residues. This chain's CDR3 is CASSFDESAEQYF. CDR3 coding DNA: TGCGCCAGCAGCTTTGATGAGAGCGCCGAGCAGTACTTC.

A few counts support this clonotype. V and J are TRBV15 and TRBJ2-2, with TRBD1 matching 10 bases. CDR1 is LNHNV, CDR2 YYDKDF, per germline (reference sequence). V shed 1 base and J 3 bases; nucleotides not matched to a gene: 2. This CDR3 region has 16 residues. CDR3 nucleotides: TGTGCCACCAGCAGAGCCGGGACAGGGGACACCGGGGAGCTGTTTTTT. Its translation: CATSRAGTGDTGELFF.

In this sample, this clonotype turned up a few times. The chain uses TRBV4-1 and TRBJ1-2; D is uncertain. V dropped 1 base and J dropped 4 bases, with 7 bases sitting between them. Germline CDR1 is MGHRA and CDR2 is YSYEKL. The CDR3 consists of 13 residues. The CDR3 loop reads CASSQGGVYGYTF. In nucleotides, the CDR3 is TGCGCCAGCAGCCAAGGGGGAGTCTATGGCTACACCTTC.

The chain recombines TRBV29-1 with TRBJ2-3; tentatively, D is TRBD1 (6 bases). Between the trimmed V and J ends, which lost 2 bases and 3 bases, there was a span of 6 bases. CDR3 size: 12 residues. Germline V gene sequence: CDR1 SQVTM, CDR2 ANQGSEA. The CDR3 loop reads CSVEQGTDTQYF. Here the CDR3 DNA reads TGCAGCGTTGAACAGGGGACAGATACGCAGTATTTT.

This clonotype was detected a few times. This chain connects TRBV6-5 to TRBJ2-2; tentative D call: TRBD2 (6 bases). The ends were cut back, 4 bases at V and 7 bases at J, with 13 bases in the middle. Per the germline V gene, CDR1 is MNHEY and CDR2 is SVGAGI. CDR3 size: 14 residues. CDR3 loop: CASSSLGGSGELFF. The CDR3 coding sequence is TGTGCCAGCAGTTCGCTGGGGGGTAGCGGGGAGCTGTTTTTT.

In its sample, this clonotype was seen a few times. The J gene is TRBJ2-3, the V gene TRBV20-1, with TRBD2 matching over 8 bases. CDR3 length: 17 residues. Germline V gives CDR1 DFQATT, CDR2 SNEGSKA (reference sequence). V gave up 3 bases and J gave up 0 bases; unmatched junction bases: 11. DNA of the CDR3: TGCAGTGCTAGGGGGGGTAGCGGGACCACAAGCACAGATACGCAGTATTTT. Encoded protein: CSARGGSGTTSTDTQYF.

This chain links TRBV7-4 with TRBJ1-1; D is perhaps TRBD1 (5 bases). The V and J ends lost 5 bases and 0 bases respectively, with 16 bases between them. This CDR3 comprises 16 residues. Germline V gene data show CDR1 as SGHVT and CDR2 as SQSDAQ. The CDR3 region is CASSPRQGGMNTEAFF. Written as DNA, the CDR3 is TGTGCCAGCAGCCCCCGCCAGGGTGGCATGAACACTGAAGCTTTCTTT. Looking up the rest from reference TRBV7-4 and TRBJ1-1 gives the full variable domain: GAGVSQSPRYKVAKRGRDVALRCDSISGHVTLYWYRQTLGQGSEVLTYSQSDAQRDKSGRPSGRFSAERPERSVSTLKIQRTEQGDSAVYLCASSPRQGGMNTEAFFGQGTRLTVV.

The V gene is TRBV5-1, the J gene TRBJ1-2; 7 positions agree with TRBD1. The ends lost 3 bases at V and 4 bases at J; junction bases unmatched: 6. Per the germline V gene, CDR1 is SGHRS and CDR2 is YFSETQ. The CDR3 consists of 14 residues. In nucleotides, the CDR3 is TGCGCCAGCAGCTCGGGACAGACCATCTATGGCTACACCTTC. This gives the protein CASSSGQTIYGYTF.

The chain has TRBV9 and TRBJ2-7; D is perhaps TRBD1 (6 bases). Between the trimmed V and J ends, which lost 4 bases and 5 bases, there was a span of 10 bases. CDR3 length equals 12 residues. CDR1 and CDR2 (germline): SGDLS, YYNGEE. CDR3 nucleotides: TGTGCCAGCAGCCCTACAGGGAACGAGCAGTACTTC. This codes for CASSPTGNEQYF.

The chain recombines TRBV15 with TRBJ2-5, with D perhaps matching TRBD1 or TRBD2 (5 bases each). This CDR3 is 10 amino acids long. Germline lookup yields CDR1 LNHNV and CDR2 YYDKDF (reference sequence). V gave up 9 bases and J gave up 7 bases, with 9 bases separating them. The DNA of the CDR3 is TGTGCCACATATGGGGGGACCCAGTACTTC. Translating gives CATYGGTQYF.

This clonotype was seen a handful of times. This chain links TRBV29-1 with TRBJ2-7, with 8 bases lining up with TRBD1. Germline trimming cut 8 bases from V and 5 bases from J; bases unmatched to any gene: 8. Germline loops: CDR1 SQVTM, CDR2 ANQGSEA. The CDR3 runs 12 residues. The CDR3 spells CSIRTGSHEQYF. As DNA, the CDR3 is TGCAGCATACGGACAGGGTCCCACGAGCAGTACTTC.

This chain connects TRBV5-1 to TRBJ2-1; no reliable D call. The CDR3 loop spans 14 amino acids. The V end lost 3 bases, the J end lost 4 bases, and 11 bases lay between the germline ends. CDR1 is SGHRS and CDR2 is YFSETQ in the germline V gene. As DNA, the CDR3 is TGCGCCAGCAGCTCAGGACCACCGTACAATGAGCAGTTCTTC. Translating it yields CASSSGPPYNEQFF.

The rearrangement joins TRBV7-9 to TRBJ2-7; TRBD2 is a possible D gene (6 bases). V lost 2 bases, J lost 2 bases, and 13 bases lay in between. CDR1 and CDR2 from the germline V gene are SEHNR and FQNEAQ (reference sequence). The CDR3 is 15 residues long. CDR3 coding DNA: TGTGCCAGCAGCTTATATGGAGGGGTGGCCTACGAGCAGTACTTC. This gives the protein CASSLYGGVAYEQYF. Supplemented by reference TRBV7-9 and TRBJ2-7, the full variable domain reads DTGVSQNPRHKITKRGQNVTFRCDPISEHNRLYWYRQTLGQGPEFLTYFQNEAQLEKSRLLSDRFSAERPKGSFSTLEIQRTEQGDSAMYLCASSLYGGVAYEQYFGPGTRLTVT.